Listed here is a single T cell receptor (beta chain). Its antigen is currently unknown. Blood got drawn at baseline, again on cycle 4 day 1, and then on cycle 7 day 1. The V gene's germline CDR1 is SGHVS and CDR2 FQNEAQ. The CDR3 length is 15 residues. The germline V and J ends were trimmed by 1 base and 3 bases, with 13 bases remaining between them. The record originates from a study of OX40 agonist ivuxolimab in advanced cancers. As for the study in general: Intravenous ivuxolimab was administered to patients every 2 weeks at 0.01 to 10 mg/kg. Anti-PD-1, anti-PD-L1 or anti-CTLA-4 therapy given earlier was allowed, and approximately 40% had some. Study observations and caveats: Among some nonresponders, normalized T-cell clonal expansion was also low.

Using immunoSEQ multiplex PCR, the repertoire was profiled, and TCRdb retains in-frame clones only, with some absent. The data hold 45,000 to 60,000 clones, with 65% to 85% observed a single time. The sample consisted of CD4+ or CD8+ T cells sorted from blood, taken in a trial of the OX40 agonist ivuxolimab. The receptor was derived from an adult with an advanced solid tumor such as melanoma, head and neck, liver or kidney cancer. The rearrangement links TRBV7-8 to TRBJ2-7, with a weak D call TRBD1 (5 bases). The CDR3 DNA sequence: TGTGCCAGCAGCTTAGTTCCAGGGAAGGTCTACGAGCAGTACTTC. Its translation is CASSLVPGKVYEQYF.